These 10 T cell receptor beta chains came from one sample sequenced in a study of spatial heterogeneity in lung cancer. One entry per CDR3 protein, called by TCRdb with MiXCR from the 5' RACE reads. The table records 15,000 to 20,000 distinct CDR3 sequences, about 22% of them present only once. The time point: sample taken at primary tumor resection. No cell sorting; template was whole RNA from tumor, lung tissue or PBMC. This specimen consisted of PBMCs, obtained at surgery. The receptors were gathered from a female donor with early-stage non-small cell lung cancer.

The chain is built from TRBV24-1 and TRBJ2-1; D not resolved. The CDR3 is 15 residues long. From germline, CDR1 is KGHDR and CDR2 SFDVKD. Trimming cost V 4 bases and J 9 bases, with 18 bases left between them. The CDR3 reads CATSDFRLGIGEQFF. CDR3 DNA: TGTGCCACCAGTGACTTCAGGTTGGGAATCGGTGAGCAGTTCTTC.

Within the sample, this clonotype is medium-sized (0.01 to 0.1%). The CDR3 here is CASSLSFQRVGNEQFF. CDR3 sequence (DNA): TGTGCCAGCAGCCTTAGTTTCCAGCGAGTGGGCAATGAGCAGTTCTTC. V usage is TRBV7-9 and J usage is TRBJ2-1; D uncertain. The V gene's germline CDR1 is SEHNR and CDR2 FQNEAQ (reference sequence). The CDR3 spans 16 residues. V dropped 5 bases and J dropped 6 bases, with 20 bases sitting between them. Based on the CDR3 plus reference TRBV7-9 and TRBJ2-1, the full variable domain is DTGVSQNPRHKITKRGQNVTFRCDPISEHNRLYWYRQTLGQGPEFLTYFQNEAQLEKSRLLSDRFSAERPKGSFSTLEIQRTEQGDSAMYLCASSLSFQRVGNEQFFGPGTRLTVL.

The chain uses TRBV6-5 and TRBJ2-2, with D maybe TRBD1 (6 bases). The CDR3 runs 15 residues. V was trimmed by 8 bases and J by 7 bases, leaving 20 bases between them. Germline V gene data show CDR1 as MNHEY and CDR2 as SVGAGI. DNA of the CDR3: TGTGCCAGCCAATCCCTCAGGGGCTATTTCGGGGAGCTGTTTTTT. It yields the protein CASQSLRGYFGELFF.

This clonotype was counted ten times or more. The genes are TRBV20-1 and TRBJ2-3, with 8 nucleotides matching TRBD2. The CDR3 contains 15 residues. The J segment lost 1 base and the V segment lost 3 bases, leaving 6 bases of the junction unmatched. The germline gives CDR1 DFQATT, CDR2 SNEGSKA (reference sequence). CDR3 coding DNA: TGCAGTGCTAGTAATCCGACTAGCGGCACAGATACGCAGTATTTT. This sequence encodes CSASNPTSGTDTQYF.

By sample share, this clonotype is medium-sized. CDR3 protein: CASSSSGSSYEQYF. The CDR3 DNA reads as TGTGCCAGTTCCTCTAGCGGGAGTTCCTACGAGCAGTACTTC. V usage is TRBV6-1 and J usage is TRBJ2-7; 10 positions match TRBD2. V lost 9 bases and J lost 1; bases outside the gene matches: 6. Germline CDR1 reads MNHNS; CDR2 reads SASEGT. The CDR3 extends over 14 amino acids.

The V gene is TRBV24-1, the J gene TRBJ1-5; D call uncertain. This CDR3 is 13 amino acids long. Between the trimmed V and J ends, which lost 5 bases and 3 bases, there was a span of 7 bases. Germline lookup yields CDR1 KGHDR and CDR2 SFDVKD. CDR3 bases: TGTGCCACCAGTGCCAATCTCAATCAGCCCCAGCATTTT. Translated, it gives CATSANLNQPQHF.

This clonotype was observed at least ten times. The chain employs TRBV6-2 or TRBV6-3 and TRBJ1-1; no reliable D call. The germline gives CDR1 MNHEY, CDR2 SVGEGT. This CDR3 comprises 15 residues. Trimming cost V 2 bases and J 8 bases, with 18 bases left between them. The CDR3 DNA is TGTGCCAGCAGTTACCCCGACTCCGGAAGGAGGGAAGCTTTCTTT. Protein: CASSYPDSGRREAFF.

The table lists this clonotype with many counts. This chain connects TRBV4-3 to TRBJ2-2; 11 nucleotides align to TRBD2. Germline CDR1 is LGHNA and CDR2 is YSLEER. CDR3 length: 16 amino acids. V gave up 4 bases and J gave up 2 bases; unmatched junction bases: 3. DNA for the CDR3: TGCGCCAGCAGCCGGGGACTAGCGGCTAACACCGGGGAGCTGTTTTTT. It translates to CASSRGLAANTGELFF.

This chain connects TRBV4-3 to TRBJ1-1, with D unresolved. The germline V gene has CDR1 LGHNA and CDR2 YSLEER. The V gene lost 2 bases and the J gene lost 3 bases, with 7 bases spanning the gap. This CDR3 has 13 residues. CDR3 in DNA: TGCGCCAGCAGCCAATTAGGTGACACTGAAGCTTTCTTT. Protein: CASSQLGDTEAFF.

This clonotype was detected a few times. This chain links TRBV9 with TRBJ2-3; 10 bases map to TRBD2. Germline assignment: CDR1 SGDLS and CDR2 YYNGEE. Unmatched junction bases numbered 19, after V lost 3 bases and J lost 9 bases. This CDR3 region has 18 residues. The CDR3 DNA reads TGTGCCAGCAGCGGAGCACAGGCGAGCGGGGGGGCCATGATCACGCAGTATTTT. Protein: CASSGAQASGGAMITQYF. The full variable domain, rest sourced from reference TRBV9 and TRBJ2-3, is DSGVTQTPKHLITATGQRVTLRCSPRSGDLSVYWYQQSLDQGLQFLIQYYNGEERAKGNILERFSAQQFPDLHSELNLSSLELGDSALYFCASSGAQASGGAMITQYFGPGTRLTVL.